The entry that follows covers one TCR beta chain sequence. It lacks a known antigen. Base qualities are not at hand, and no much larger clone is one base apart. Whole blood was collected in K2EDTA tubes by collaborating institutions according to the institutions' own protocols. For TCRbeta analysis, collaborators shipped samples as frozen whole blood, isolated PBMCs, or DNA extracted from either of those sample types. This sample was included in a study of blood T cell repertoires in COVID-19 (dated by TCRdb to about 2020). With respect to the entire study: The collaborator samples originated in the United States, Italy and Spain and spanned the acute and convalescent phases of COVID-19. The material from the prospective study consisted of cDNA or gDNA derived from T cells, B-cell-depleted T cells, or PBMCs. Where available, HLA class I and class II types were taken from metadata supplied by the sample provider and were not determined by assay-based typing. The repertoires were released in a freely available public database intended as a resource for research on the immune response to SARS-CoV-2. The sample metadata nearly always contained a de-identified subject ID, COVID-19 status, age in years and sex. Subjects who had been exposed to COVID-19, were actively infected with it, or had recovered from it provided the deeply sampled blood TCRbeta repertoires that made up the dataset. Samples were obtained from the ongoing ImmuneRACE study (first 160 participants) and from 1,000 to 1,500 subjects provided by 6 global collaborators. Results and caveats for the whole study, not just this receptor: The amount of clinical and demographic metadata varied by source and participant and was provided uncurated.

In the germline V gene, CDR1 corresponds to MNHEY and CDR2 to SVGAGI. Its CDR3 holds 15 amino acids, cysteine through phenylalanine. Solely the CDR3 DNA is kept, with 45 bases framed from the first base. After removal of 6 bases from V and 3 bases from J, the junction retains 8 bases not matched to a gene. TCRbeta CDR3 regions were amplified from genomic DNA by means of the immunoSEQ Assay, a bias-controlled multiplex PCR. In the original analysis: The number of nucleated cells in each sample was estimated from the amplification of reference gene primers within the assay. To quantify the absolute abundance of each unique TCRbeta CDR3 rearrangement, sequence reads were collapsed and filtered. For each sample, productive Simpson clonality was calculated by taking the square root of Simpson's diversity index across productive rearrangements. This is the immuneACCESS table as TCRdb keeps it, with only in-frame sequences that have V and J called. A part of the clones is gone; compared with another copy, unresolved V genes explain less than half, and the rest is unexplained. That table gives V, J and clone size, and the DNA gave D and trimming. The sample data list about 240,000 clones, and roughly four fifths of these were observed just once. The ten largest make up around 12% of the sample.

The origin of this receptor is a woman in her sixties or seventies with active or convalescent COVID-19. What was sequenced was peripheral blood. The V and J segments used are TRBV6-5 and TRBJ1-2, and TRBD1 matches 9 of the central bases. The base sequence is TGTGCCAGCAGAATCGGGACAGGGACTCACTATGGCTACACCTTC. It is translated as CASRIGTGTHYGYTF.